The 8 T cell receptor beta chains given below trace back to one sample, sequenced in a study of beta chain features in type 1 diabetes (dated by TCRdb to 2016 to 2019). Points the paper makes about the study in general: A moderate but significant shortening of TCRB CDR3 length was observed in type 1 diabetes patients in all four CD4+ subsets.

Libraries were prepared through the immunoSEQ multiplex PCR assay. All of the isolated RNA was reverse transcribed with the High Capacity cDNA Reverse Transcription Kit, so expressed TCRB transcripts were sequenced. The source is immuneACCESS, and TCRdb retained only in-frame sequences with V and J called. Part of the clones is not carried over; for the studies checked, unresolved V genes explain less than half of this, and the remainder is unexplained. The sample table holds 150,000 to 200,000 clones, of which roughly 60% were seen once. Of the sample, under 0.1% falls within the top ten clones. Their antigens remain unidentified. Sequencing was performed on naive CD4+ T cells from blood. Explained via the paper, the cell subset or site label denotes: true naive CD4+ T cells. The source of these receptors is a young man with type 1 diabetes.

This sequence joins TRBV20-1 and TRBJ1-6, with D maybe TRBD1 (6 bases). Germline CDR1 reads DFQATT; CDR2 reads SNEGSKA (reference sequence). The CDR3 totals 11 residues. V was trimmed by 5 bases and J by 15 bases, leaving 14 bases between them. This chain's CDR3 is CSASYQGLLHF. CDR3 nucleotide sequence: TGCAGTGCTTCCTATCAGGGGCTCCTCCACTTT.

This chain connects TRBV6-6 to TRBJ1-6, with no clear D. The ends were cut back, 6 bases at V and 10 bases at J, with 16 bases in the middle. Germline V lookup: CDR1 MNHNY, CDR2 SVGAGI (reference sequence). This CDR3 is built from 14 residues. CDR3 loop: CASRPDRGGSPLHF. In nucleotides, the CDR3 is TGTGCCAGCAGACCCGATCGCGGAGGGTCACCCCTCCACTTT.

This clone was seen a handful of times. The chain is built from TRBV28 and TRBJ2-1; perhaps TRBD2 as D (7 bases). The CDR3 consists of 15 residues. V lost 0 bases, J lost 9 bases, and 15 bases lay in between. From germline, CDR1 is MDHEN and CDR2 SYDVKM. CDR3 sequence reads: CASSLWAGEGIEQFF. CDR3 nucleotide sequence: TGTGCCAGCAGTTTATGGGCAGGGGAGGGAATTGAGCAGTTCTTC.

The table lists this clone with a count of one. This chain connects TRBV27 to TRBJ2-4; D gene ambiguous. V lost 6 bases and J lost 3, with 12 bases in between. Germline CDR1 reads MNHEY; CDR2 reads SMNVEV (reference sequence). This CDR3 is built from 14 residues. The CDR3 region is CASSGSSVKNIQYF. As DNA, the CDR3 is TGTGCCAGCAGCGGCAGCTCGGTCAAAAACATTCAGTACTTC.

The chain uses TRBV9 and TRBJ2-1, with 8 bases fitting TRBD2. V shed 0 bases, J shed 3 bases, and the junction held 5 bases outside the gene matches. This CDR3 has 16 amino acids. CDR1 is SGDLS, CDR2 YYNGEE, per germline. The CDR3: CASSVEGGGNYNEQFF. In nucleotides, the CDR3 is TGTGCCAGCAGCGTAGAGGGCGGGGGGAACTACAATGAGCAGTTCTTC.

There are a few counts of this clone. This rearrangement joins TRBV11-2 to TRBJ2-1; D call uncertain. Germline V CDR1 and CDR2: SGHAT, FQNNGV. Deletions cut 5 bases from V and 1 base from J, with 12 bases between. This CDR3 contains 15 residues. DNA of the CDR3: TGTGCCAGCAGCAGAACGACCGATTCCTACAATGAGCAGTTCTTC. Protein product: CASSRTTDSYNEQFF. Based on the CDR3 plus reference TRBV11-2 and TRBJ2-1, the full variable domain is EAGVAQSPRYKIIEKRQSVAFWCNPISGHATLYWYQQILGQGPKLLIQFQNNGVVDDSQLPKDRFSAERLKGVDSTLKIQPAKLEDSAVYLCASSRTTDSYNEQFFGPGTRLTVL.

The CDR3 coding sequence is TGTGCCTGGAGACTAGCGGGCCAAGAGACCCAGTACTTC. It yields the protein CAWRLAGQETQYF. The rearrangement joins TRBV30 to TRBJ2-5, with 9 bases lining up with TRBD2. Germline V lookup: CDR1 GTSNPN, CDR2 SVGIG (reference sequence). CDR3 length: 13 amino acids. Trimming took 3 bases from V and 1 from J; bases not matched to a gene: 0.

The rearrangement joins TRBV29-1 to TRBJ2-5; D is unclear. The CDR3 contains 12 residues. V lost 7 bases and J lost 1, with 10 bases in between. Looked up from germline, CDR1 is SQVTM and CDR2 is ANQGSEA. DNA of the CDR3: TGCAGCGGCTCACGCACCCAAGAGACCCAGTACTTC. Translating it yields CSGSRTQETQYF.